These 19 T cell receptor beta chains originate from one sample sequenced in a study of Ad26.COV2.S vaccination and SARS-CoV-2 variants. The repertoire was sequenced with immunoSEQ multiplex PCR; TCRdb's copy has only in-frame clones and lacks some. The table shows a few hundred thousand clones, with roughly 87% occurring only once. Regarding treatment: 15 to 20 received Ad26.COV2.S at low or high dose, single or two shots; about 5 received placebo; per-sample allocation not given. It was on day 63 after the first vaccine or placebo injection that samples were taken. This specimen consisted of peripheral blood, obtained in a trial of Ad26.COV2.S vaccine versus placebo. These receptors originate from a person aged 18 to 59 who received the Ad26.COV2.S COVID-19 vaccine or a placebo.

For the CDR3, the DNA is TGTGCCAGGGCCGGAAGCTCTGGGGCCAACGTCCTGACTTTC. Amino acid sequence: CARAGSSGANVLTF. The chain uses TRBV19 and TRBJ2-6; D remains unclear. Looked up from germline, CDR1 is LNHDA and CDR2 is SQIVND (reference sequence). The V gene lost 9 bases and the J gene lost 0 bases, with 9 bases spanning the gap. The length of the CDR3 is 14 residues.

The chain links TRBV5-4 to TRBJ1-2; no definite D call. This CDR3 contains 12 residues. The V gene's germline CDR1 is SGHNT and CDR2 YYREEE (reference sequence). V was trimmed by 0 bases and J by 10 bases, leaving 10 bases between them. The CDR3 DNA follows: TGTGCCAGCAGCTTGGAGACACCTGCCTACACCTTC. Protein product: CASSLETPAYTF. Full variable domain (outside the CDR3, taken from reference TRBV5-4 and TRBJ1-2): ETGVTQSPTHLIKTRGQQVTLRCSSQSGHNTVSWYQQALGQGPQFIFQYYREEENGRGNFPPRFSGLQFPNYSSELNVNALELDDSALYLCASSLETPAYTFGSGTRLTVV.

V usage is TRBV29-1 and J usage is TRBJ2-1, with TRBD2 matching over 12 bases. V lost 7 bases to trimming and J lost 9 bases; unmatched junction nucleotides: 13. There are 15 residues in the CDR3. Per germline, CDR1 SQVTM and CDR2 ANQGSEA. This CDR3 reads CSEGRASGRAIEQFF. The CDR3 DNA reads TGCAGCGAGGGTAGGGCTAGCGGGAGGGCCATTGAGCAGTTCTTC.

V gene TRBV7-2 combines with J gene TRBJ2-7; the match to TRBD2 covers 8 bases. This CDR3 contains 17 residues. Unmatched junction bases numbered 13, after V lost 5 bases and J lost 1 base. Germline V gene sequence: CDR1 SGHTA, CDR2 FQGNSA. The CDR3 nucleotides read TGTGCCAGCAGCCACACAACCGGGACTAGGGGTTCCTACGAGCAGTACTTC. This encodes CASSHTTGTRGSYEQYF.

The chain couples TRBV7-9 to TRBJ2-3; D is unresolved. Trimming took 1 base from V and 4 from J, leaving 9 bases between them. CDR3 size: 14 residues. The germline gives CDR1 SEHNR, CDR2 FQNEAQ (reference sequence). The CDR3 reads CASSLGSGADTQYF. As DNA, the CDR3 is TGTGCCAGCAGCTTAGGATCGGGCGCAGATACGCAGTATTTT.

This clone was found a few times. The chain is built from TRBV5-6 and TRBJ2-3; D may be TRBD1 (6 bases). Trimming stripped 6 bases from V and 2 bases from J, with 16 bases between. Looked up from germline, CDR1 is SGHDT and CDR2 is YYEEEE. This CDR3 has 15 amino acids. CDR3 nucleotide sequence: TGTGCCAGCAAGGAGATCGGGGACAACACAGATACGCAGTATTTT. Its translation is CASKEIGDNTDTQYF.

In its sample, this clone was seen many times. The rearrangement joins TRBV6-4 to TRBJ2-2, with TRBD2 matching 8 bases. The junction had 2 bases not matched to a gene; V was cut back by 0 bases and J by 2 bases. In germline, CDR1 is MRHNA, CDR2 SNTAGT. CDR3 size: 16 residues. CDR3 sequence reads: CASSDSAGVNTGELFF. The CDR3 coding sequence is TGTGCCAGCAGTGACTCAGCGGGAGTCAACACCGGGGAGCTGTTTTTT.

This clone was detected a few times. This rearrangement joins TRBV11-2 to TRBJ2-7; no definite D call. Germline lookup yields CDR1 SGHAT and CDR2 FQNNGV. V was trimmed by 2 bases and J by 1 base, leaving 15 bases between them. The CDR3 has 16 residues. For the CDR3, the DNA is TGTGCCAGCAGCTTAAATCACGGAGCTCTATCCTACGAGCAGTACTTC. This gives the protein CASSLNHGALSYEQYF. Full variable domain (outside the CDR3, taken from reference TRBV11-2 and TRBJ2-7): EAGVAQSPRYKIIEKRQSVAFWCNPISGHATLYWYQQILGQGPKLLIQFQNNGVVDDSQLPKDRFSAERLKGVDSTLKIQPAKLEDSAVYLCASSLNHGALSYEQYFGPGTRLTVT.

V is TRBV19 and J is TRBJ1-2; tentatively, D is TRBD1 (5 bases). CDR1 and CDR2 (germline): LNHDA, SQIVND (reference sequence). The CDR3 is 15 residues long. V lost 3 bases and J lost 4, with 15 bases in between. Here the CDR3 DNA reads TGTGCCAGTAGTATGGGCAGGGAAAGGACCTATGGCTACACCTTC. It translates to CASSMGRERTYGYTF. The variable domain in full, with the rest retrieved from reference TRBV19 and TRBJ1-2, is DGGITQSPKYLFRKEGQNVTLSCEQNLNHDAMYWYRQDPGQGLRLIYYSQIVNDFQKGDIAEGYSVSREKKESFPLTVTSAQKNPTAFYLCASSMGRERTYGYTFGSGTRLTVV.

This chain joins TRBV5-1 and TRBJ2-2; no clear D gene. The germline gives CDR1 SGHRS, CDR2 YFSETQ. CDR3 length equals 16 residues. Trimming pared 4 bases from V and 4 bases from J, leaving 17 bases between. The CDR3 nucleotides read TGCGCCAGCAGCCTCGGTGGACCGCGAGGCACCGGGGAGCTGTTTTTT. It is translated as CASSLGGPRGTGELFF.

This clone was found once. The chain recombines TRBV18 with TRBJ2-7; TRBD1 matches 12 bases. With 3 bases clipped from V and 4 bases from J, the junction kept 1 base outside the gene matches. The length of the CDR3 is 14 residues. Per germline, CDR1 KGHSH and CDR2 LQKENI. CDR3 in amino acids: CASSPGQGAYEQYF. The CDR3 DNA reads TGTGCCAGCTCACCGGGACAGGGGGCATACGAGCAGTACTTC.

The CDR3 is CASSFVADSTEAFF. In DNA, the CDR3 is TGTGCCAGCAGCTTTGTTGCAGACTCCACTGAAGCTTTCTTT. The chain combines TRBV7-8 with TRBJ1-1; no reliable D call. Germline values: CDR1 SGHVS, CDR2 FQNEAQ. The length of the CDR3 is 14 residues. V was shortened by 3 bases and J by 4 bases, with 12 bases between the two germline ends. Full variable domain (missing parts from reference TRBV7-8 and TRBJ1-1): GAGVSQSPRYKVAKRGQDVALRCDPISGHVSLFWYQQALGQGPEFLTYFQNEAQLDKSGLPSDRFFAERPEGSVSTLKIQRTQQEDSAVYLCASSFVADSTEAFFGQGTRLTVV.

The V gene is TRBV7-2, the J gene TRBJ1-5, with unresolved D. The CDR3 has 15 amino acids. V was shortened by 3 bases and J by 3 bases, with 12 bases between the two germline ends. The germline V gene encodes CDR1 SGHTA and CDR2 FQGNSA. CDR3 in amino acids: CASSFLTHHNQPQHF. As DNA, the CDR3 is TGTGCCAGCAGCTTTTTAACACACCACAATCAGCCCCAGCATTTT.

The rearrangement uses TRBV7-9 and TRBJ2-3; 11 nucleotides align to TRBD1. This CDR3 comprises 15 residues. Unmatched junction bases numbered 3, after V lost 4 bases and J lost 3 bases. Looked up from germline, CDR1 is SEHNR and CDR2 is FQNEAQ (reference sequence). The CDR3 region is CASSWTGGITDTQYF. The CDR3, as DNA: TGTGCCAGCAGCTGGACAGGGGGCATTACAGATACGCAGTATTTT.

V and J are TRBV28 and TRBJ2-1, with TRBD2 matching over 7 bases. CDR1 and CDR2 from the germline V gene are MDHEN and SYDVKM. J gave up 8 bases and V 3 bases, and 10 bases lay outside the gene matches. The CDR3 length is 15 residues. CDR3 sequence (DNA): TGTGCCAGCAGTTTCGAGGAAGCGGGACGGGATGAGCAGTTCTTC. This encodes CASSFEEAGRDEQFF.

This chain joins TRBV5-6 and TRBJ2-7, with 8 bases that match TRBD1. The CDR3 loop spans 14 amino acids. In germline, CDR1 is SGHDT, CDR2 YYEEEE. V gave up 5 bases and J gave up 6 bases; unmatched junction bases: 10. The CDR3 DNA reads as TGTGCCAGCAGGATGACAGGGGAGGCCCTCGAGCAGTACTTC. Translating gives CASRMTGEALEQYF.

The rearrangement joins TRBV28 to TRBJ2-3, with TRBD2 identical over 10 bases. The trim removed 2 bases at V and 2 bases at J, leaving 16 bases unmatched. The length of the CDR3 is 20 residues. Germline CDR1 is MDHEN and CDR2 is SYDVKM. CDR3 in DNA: TGTGCCAGCAGTTTAGGGTCTAGCGGGAGCTCAGAATGGCCCACAGATACGCAGTATTTT. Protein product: CASSLGSSGSSEWPTDTQYF.

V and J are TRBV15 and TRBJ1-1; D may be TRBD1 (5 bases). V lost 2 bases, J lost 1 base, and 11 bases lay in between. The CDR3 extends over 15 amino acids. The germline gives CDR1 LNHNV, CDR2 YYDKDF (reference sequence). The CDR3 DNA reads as TGTGCCACCAGCAGACAGATGGGGACGAACACTGAAGCTTTCTTT. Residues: CATSRQMGTNTEAFF.

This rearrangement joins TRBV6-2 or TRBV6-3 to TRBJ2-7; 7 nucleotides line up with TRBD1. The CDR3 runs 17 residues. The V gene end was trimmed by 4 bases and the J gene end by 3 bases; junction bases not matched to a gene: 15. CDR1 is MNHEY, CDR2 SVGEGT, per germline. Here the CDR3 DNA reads TGTGCCAGCAGTTCCGAACGGGGAACAGGGGCGGGCTACGAGCAGTACTTC. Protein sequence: CASSSERGTGAGYEQYF.